This T cell receptor beta chain is from a study of blood T cell repertoires in COVID-19. As for the study in general: From T cells, B-cell-depleted T cells, or PBMCs came the material, which was cDNA or gDNA.

The CDR3 consists of 15 residues. V gave up 2 bases and J gave up 1 base; unmatched junction bases: 3. CDR1 and CDR2 (germline): SGHAT, FQNNGV. The data were produced by immunoSEQ multiplex PCR, yet TCRdb's version contains in-frame clones alone and is incomplete. The sample yields hundreds of thousands of clones, 85% to 90% seen once. The Seattle patients, enrolled during active infection, were followed longitudinally. The chain uses TRBV11-2 and TRBJ2-7; 9 bases are a match to TRBD1. This TCR derives from a man in his fifties with COVID-19, enrolled during active disease. Sequenced sample: peripheral blood. The CDR3 DNA reads as TGTGCCAGCAGCTTATTCGGACAGGGGTCCTACGAGCAGTACTTC. As protein: CASSLFGQGSYEQYF.